This is a list of T cell receptor beta chains from one sample in a study of CD8 T cells in Susac syndrome. From the immunoSEQ multiplex PCR reads, TCRdb called clonotypes with MiXCR, one entry per CDR3 protein. The sample lists around 140,000 distinct CDR3 sequences, 85% to 95% occurring once. The specimen sequenced was CD4+ T cells from PBMCs. These receptors were collected from a human donor with multiple sclerosis. CDR3s include the opening cysteine and the closing phenylalanine or tryptophan. A D gene is named only where the DNA matches it firmly.

d_gene: -
j_gene: TRBJ2-1
v_gene: TRBV28
CDR3nt: TGTGCCAGCAGTTTAACGCTGGGATGGGATGAGCAGTTCTTC
CDR3aa: CASSLTLGWDEQFF

d_gene: -
j_gene: TRBJ1-4
v_gene: TRBV30
CDR3nt: TGTGCCTGGAGTGGGGGGACGGAAAAACTGTTTTTT
CDR3aa: CAWSGGTEKLFF

d_gene: -
j_gene: TRBJ1-1
v_gene: TRBV27
CDR3nt: TGTGCCAGCAGGGTTATCGGTTACACTGAAGCTTTCTTT
CDR3aa: CASRVIGYTEAFF

d_gene: TRBD2
j_gene: TRBJ2-5
v_gene: TRBV12-3/TRBV12-4
CDR3nt: TGTGCCAGCAGCCCGACCGGGACTAGCGGGGGGGGGCGCCAGTACTTC
CDR3aa: CASSPTGTSGGGRQYF

d_gene: -
j_gene: TRBJ2-2
v_gene: TRBV5-1
CDR3nt: TGCGCCAGCAGCTTGGGCCCCGGGGCCGGGGAGCTGTTTTTT
CDR3aa: CASSLGPGAGELFF

d_gene: -
j_gene: TRBJ2-1
v_gene: TRBV30
CDR3nt: TGTGCCTGGAGTGTACACGGGTGGGGAGTCGACAATGAGCAGTTCTTC
CDR3aa: CAWSVHGWGVDNEQFF

d_gene: -
j_gene: TRBJ2-5
v_gene: TRBV12-5
CDR3nt: TGTGCTAGTGCCGGATCGGCCAGGAGGCAAGAGACCCAGTACTTC
CDR3aa: CASAGSARRQETQYF

d_gene: -
j_gene: TRBJ1-1
v_gene: TRBV27
CDR3nt: TGTGCCAGCAGGCCTCTCGCGGGTGACACTGAAGCTTTCTTT
CDR3aa: CASRPLAGDTEAFF

d_gene: TRBD2
j_gene: TRBJ2-3
v_gene: TRBV7-9
CDR3nt: TGTGCCAGCAGCTTTGGCGGGGGGCCAGATACGCAGTATTTT
CDR3aa: CASSFGGGPDTQYF

d_gene: -
j_gene: TRBJ1-1
v_gene: TRBV28
CDR3nt: TGTGCCAGCAGTTTTCGTCTTAGTGTCGTTAAAGCTTTCTTT
CDR3aa: CASSFRLSVVKAFF

d_gene: TRBD1
j_gene: TRBJ2-6
v_gene: TRBV28
CDR3nt: TGTGCCAGCGGGATGACAGGGGCCGGGGCCAACGTCCTGACTTTC
CDR3aa: CASGMTGAGANVLTF

d_gene: TRBD2
j_gene: TRBJ2-1
v_gene: TRBV27
CDR3nt: TGTGCCAGCAGTTTAAGAGGGGACCCGGGACTAGCGGGATTAGAGCAGTTCTTC
CDR3aa: CASSLRGDPGLAGLEQFF

d_gene: -
j_gene: TRBJ2-1
v_gene: TRBV3-1
CDR3nt: TGTGCCAGCAGCCTAAAGTACGCGGGCCATGAGCAGTTCTTC
CDR3aa: CASSLKYAGHEQFF

d_gene: TRBD1
j_gene: TRBJ1-6
v_gene: TRBV6-5
CDR3nt: TGTGCCAGCAGTACTCAGGGGGCCAGGTCACCCCTCCACTTT
CDR3aa: CASSTQGARSPLHF

d_gene: TRBD1
j_gene: TRBJ2-4
v_gene: TRBV6-1
CDR3nt: TGTGCCAGCAGGCCGCAGGGGACAGGGTGGCAAAACATTCAGTACTTC
CDR3aa: CASRPQGTGWQNIQYF